The 18 T cell receptor beta chains below were found in one sample sequenced in a study of tissue T cells after allogeneic stem cell transplantation. Assay: immunoSEQ multiplex PCR; the TCRdb copy retains only in-frame clones and omits some. The table has over 7,000 clones, 45% to 50% seen once; the top ten hold roughly 3.5%. As to time point: mouse harvest day 7 after allogeneic transplant. Each mouse received 10^7 T-cell-depleted marrow cells plus 10^6 splenic CD5+ T cells by tail vein. The sequenced sample was gut tissue. These receptors all come from a female BALB/c mouse given C57BL/6 T cells with graft-versus-host disease after an allogeneic hematopoietic cell transplant.

On this clone: Gene names refer to mouse genes. The CDR3 goes on 1 residue after the read ends, and that part is filled in from the germline J gene. V is TRBV14 and J is TRBJ2-5, with D unresolved. There are 14 residues in the CDR3. Germline assignment: CDR1 SGHDT and CDR2 FRDEAV. V lost 2 bases and J lost 0, with 7 bases in between. The CDR3 sequence: CASSLWINQDTQYF. CDR3 DNA, as far as it was read: TGTGCCAGCAGTTTGTGGATTAACCAAGACACCCAGTAC.

The count of this clone is one. The genes and germline here are from mouse. The sequenced CDR3 bases are TGTGCCAGCAGGCAGGGACTGGGGGGGCGCAAAGACACCCAGTAC. This gives the protein CASRQGLGGRKDTQY. The whole CDR3 sequence is CASRQGLGGRKDTQYF. J is TRBJ2-5 and V is TRBV26; 14 bases match TRBD2. The read terminates 1 residue before the CDR3 end, so the remaining end is supplied by the germline J gene. The CDR3 runs to 16 residues. Looked up from germline, CDR1 is KGHPV and CDR2 is FQNQEV (reference sequence). Trimming at V came to 6 bases and at J to 4 bases, leaving 6 bases not matched to a gene.

As for this clone: Each gene name is a mouse one. The read terminates 1 residue ahead of where the CDR3 ends, so the germline J gene completes it. The J gene is TRBJ2-7, the V gene TRBV23; no DNA check was done on the table's D call, TRBD2. CDR1 KGHTA and CDR2 FQNQQP come from the germline V gene. This CDR3 spans 14 amino acids. CDR3 bases read: TGCTCCAGCAGTCAATCTGGGGGTTCCTATGAACAGTAC. This codes for CSSSQSGGSYEQY. The CDR3, in full, reads CSSSQSGGSYEQYF.

With respect to this clone: These gene names are mouse names. The CDR3 sequence is CASSDGQNTGQLYF. Partial CDR3 DNA: TGTGCCAGCAGTGATGGACAAAACACCGGGCAGCTCTAC. V usage is TRBV13-1 and J usage is TRBJ2-2; D gene uncertain. The read is 1 residue too short to cover the CDR3 end, so that end is filled in from the germline J gene. The CDR3 totals 14 residues. Germline-derived CDR1 and CDR2 are NSHNY and SYGAGN. The V gene lost 0 bases and the J gene lost 1 base, with 4 bases spanning the gap.

This clone turned up a few times. Mouse names are used for the genes. The CDR3 extends 1 residue past the end of the read, so its final part is completed from the germline J gene. V is TRBV14 and J is TRBJ2-1; 14 bases line up with TRBD2. Trimming cost V 5 bases and J 3 bases; bases outside gene matches: 7. The length of the CDR3 is 17 residues. From germline, CDR1 is SGHDT and CDR2 FRDEAV. The CDR3 DNA, read in part, is TGTGCCAGCAGCCCTGGGACTGGGGGGGCGCCCTATGCTGAGCAGTTC. It is translated as CASSPGTGGAPYAEQF. The entire CDR3 reads CASSPGTGGAPYAEQFF.

This clone has only a few counts. These gene names are mouse names. The CDR3 is cut off 1 residue early in the read; its end comes from the germline J gene. V is TRBV26 and J is TRBJ2-7, with D perhaps matching TRBD1 (6 bases). CDR1 is KGHPV, CDR2 FQNQEV, per germline (reference sequence). The CDR3 extends over 12 amino acids. Trimming removed 4 bases at V and 5 bases at J, with 9 bases between. The sequenced part of the CDR3 DNA is TGTGCCAGCAGTCCCAGGGGCCATGAACAGTAC. This gives the protein CASSPRGHEQY. The full-length CDR3 reads as CASSPRGHEQYF.

Notes on this clone: Mouse gene names apply. The CDR3 extends 1 residue past the end of the read, so its final part is completed from the germline J gene. V gene TRBV3 combines with J gene TRBJ1-3; D gene uncertain. V was trimmed by 1 base and J by 0 bases, leaving 4 bases between them. Germline V gene sequence: CDR1 SNHLY, CDR2 FYNGKV (reference sequence). This CDR3 comprises 14 residues. The CDR3 protein is CASSLGNSGNTLYF. The covered CDR3 bases are TGTGCCAGCAGCTTAGGGAATTCTGGAAATACGCTCTAT.

Of note for this clone: The genes and germline here are from mouse. The observed sequence ends 1 residue before the CDR3 terminus, with the missing tail filled in from the germline J gene. V usage is TRBV3 and J usage is TRBJ1-6, with D unresolved. TRBJ1-6 carries the ORF label, with uncertain function. The CDR3 contains 13 residues. V dropped 2 bases and J dropped 7 bases, with 6 bases sitting between them. Germline values: CDR1 SNHLY, CDR2 FYNGKV (reference sequence). Incomplete CDR3 DNA: TGTGCCAGCAGCTTATCAGGAAATTCGCCCCTCTAC. This gives the protein CASSLSGNSPLY. The CDR3, in full, reads CASSLSGNSPLYF.

This clone is medium-sized. Mouse germline and gene names are used. The read comes to an end 1 residue before the CDR3 does, leaving the germline J gene to fill in the end. The rearrangement joins TRBV13-1 to TRBJ2-5, with TRBD2 matching over 8 bases. The CDR3 is made up of 16 amino acids. CDR1 and CDR2 from the germline V gene are NSHNY and SYGAGN. V was pared by 0 bases and J by 0 bases, with 3 bases of the junction left unmatched. Partial CDR3 DNA: TGTGCCAGCAGTGATGCGCTGGGGGGTAACCAAGACACCCAGTAC. Translating gives CASSDALGGNQDTQY. The CDR3 reads in full as CASSDALGGNQDTQYF.

About this clone: Gene and germline names: mouse. The observed sequence ends 1 residue before the CDR3 terminus, with the missing tail filled in from the germline J gene. V usage is TRBV3 and J usage is TRBJ2-3, with D possibly TRBD1 on 6 matching bases. Deletions cut 6 bases from V and 1 base from J, with 11 bases between. Germline CDR1 is SNHLY and CDR2 is FYNGKV (reference sequence). The CDR3 loop spans 14 amino acids. Incomplete CDR3 DNA: TGTGCCAGCAGTCCCAGGGGAGGTGCAGAAACGCTGTAT. This encodes CASSPRGGAETLY. The whole CDR3 sequence is CASSPRGGAETLYF.

This clone was picked up a small number of times. The genes and germline here are from mouse. The read falls 1 residue short of the CDR3 end, and the missing part is taken from the germline J gene. V is TRBV23 and J is TRBJ1-3; the table names TRBD1, a call not compared with the DNA. The germline V gene encodes CDR1 KGHTA and CDR2 FQNQQP. The CDR3 spans 14 residues. Incomplete CDR3 DNA: TGCTCCAGCAGTCACGACAGTTCTGGAAATACGCTCTAT. This translates into CSSSHDSSGNTLY. The full-length CDR3 reads as CSSSHDSSGNTLYF.

In regard to this clone: Genes and germline are mouse. The DNA ends 1 residue before the CDR3 does, and the rest of the CDR3 is filled in from the germline J gene. J is TRBJ1-4 and V is TRBV26, with a tentative D call TRBD1 (5 bases). Germline V CDR1 and CDR2: KGHPV, FQNQEV (reference sequence). Trimming cost V 6 bases and J 6 bases, with 8 bases left between them. The CDR3 is 12 amino acids. CDR3 residues: CASSRRDERLFF. Incomplete CDR3 DNA: TGTGCCAGCAGCCGCAGGGACGAAAGATTATTT.

In the case of this clone: Gene names and germline refer to mouse. The read comes to an end 1 residue before the CDR3 does, leaving the germline J gene to fill in the end. The J gene is TRBJ1-6, the V gene TRBV26; 9 bases line up with TRBD1. TRBJ1-6 is an ORF for which the function is uncertain. The junction had 4 bases not matched to a gene; V was cut back by 5 bases and J by 11 bases. CDR1 KGHPV and CDR2 FQNQEV come from the germline V gene (reference sequence). The CDR3 contains 13 residues. The sequenced CDR3 bases are TGTGCCAGCAGTACAGGGGGCGCGGCGCCCCTCTAC. Translated: CASSTGGAAPLY. The complete CDR3 reads CASSTGGAAPLYF.

This clone was picked up a small number of times. Genes here carry mouse names. The CDR3 end is not reached by the read, which stops 1 residue before it; the germline J gene fills it in. This chain uses TRBV19 with TRBJ1-3; TRBD1 might be the D (5 bases). This CDR3 is 14 amino acids long. Trimming shortened V by 5 bases and J by 4 bases, and 13 bases separated the two germline ends. Germline CDR1 FNHDT, CDR2 SITEND (reference sequence). The sequenced CDR3 bases are TGTGCCAGCAGCACAGCAGGGATCGGAAATACGCTCTAT. Amino acid sequence: CASSTAGIGNTLY. The entire CDR3 reads CASSTAGIGNTLYF.

About this clone itself: Gene names are the mouse ones. The read ends 1 residue early relative to the CDR3; the germline J gene fills the gap. The chain uses TRBV26 and TRBJ2-7; 9 bases line up with TRBD2. Germline CDR1 reads KGHPV; CDR2 reads FQNQEV (reference sequence). With V trimmed by 4 bases and J by 0 bases, 4 bases remained unmatched. The CDR3 totals 15 residues. The covered CDR3 bases are TGTGCCAGCAGTCGTGGGGGGGCGAGCTCCTATGAACAGTAC. Translation gives CASSRGGASSYEQY. From start to end, the CDR3 is CASSRGGASSYEQYF. The full variable domain, its missing parts supplied by reference TRBV26 and TRBJ2-7, is NSKVIQTPRYLVKGQGQKAKMRCIPEKGHPVVFWYQQNKNNEFKFLINFQNQEVLQQIDMTEKRFSAECPSNSPCSLEIQSSEAGDSALYLCASSRGGASSYEQYFGPGTRLTVL.

Remarks on this clone: The genes and germline here are from mouse. The read terminates 1 residue ahead of where the CDR3 ends, so the germline J gene completes it. The V and J genes are TRBV13-3 and TRBJ1-5, with 7 positions matching TRBD1. Germline values: CDR1 NNHDY, CDR2 SYVADS. The CDR3 is 13 amino acids. With 5 bases clipped from V and 2 bases from J, the junction kept 1 base outside the gene matches. CDR3 DNA, as far as it was read: TGTGCCAGCAGAGGACAGGACAACCAGGCTCCGCTT. The encoded protein is CASRGQDNQAPL. The CDR3 in full is CASRGQDNQAPLF.

On this clone itself: All gene names here are mouse names. The DNA ends 1 residue before the CDR3 does, and the rest of the CDR3 is filled in from the germline J gene. V is TRBV26 and J is TRBJ2-7; 11 bases are shared with TRBD2. The CDR3 spans 14 residues. The V and J ends lost 6 bases and 2 bases, in that order; junction bases with no gene match: 3. Germline CDR1 reads KGHPV; CDR2 reads FQNQEV (reference sequence). Partial CDR3 DNA: TGTGCCAGCAGCCCGGGACTGGGGGCCTATGAACAGTAC. Translating it yields CASSPGLGAYEQY. The full CDR3 is CASSPGLGAYEQYF.

Of note for this clone: Gene and germline names: mouse. The missing CDR3 end, 1 residue past where the read stops, is filled in from the germline J gene. The chain is built from TRBV26 and TRBJ1-1, with D perhaps TRBD1 (5 bases). In germline, CDR1 is KGHPV, CDR2 FQNQEV (reference sequence). The CDR3 is 11 amino acids. With 2 bases removed from V and 7 bases from J, the gap between germline ends came to 5 bases. The sequenced part of the CDR3 DNA is TGTGCCAGCAGTCTGGGGGGAGAAGTCTTC. It yields the protein CASSLGGEVF. The complete CDR3 sequence is CASSLGGEVFF.